Presented here are 20 T cell receptor beta chains from one specimen sequenced in a study of CD8+CD57+ T cells in acquired aplastic anemia. Patients sequenced had flow cytometry evidence of CD8+CD57+ cell expansion. Genomic DNA was employed as the template in profiling TCR beta VDJ and CDR3. TCRdb re-called the reads through MiXCR, storing one row per CDR3 protein. The profile shows a few hundred thousand distinct CDR3 sequences, roughly 53% of them singletons. Input material: sorted CD4+, CD8+, or CD8+CD57+ T cells (not recorded which) from PBMCs. The receptors originated from a human donor with aplastic anemia.

This clonotype was detected ten times or more. The chain has TRBV6-1 and TRBJ1-5; D gene unclear. The CDR3 length is 16 residues. Trimming stripped 2 bases from V and 0 bases from J, with 11 bases between. Germline CDR1 reads MNHNS; CDR2 reads SASEGT. The CDR3 nucleotides read TGTGCCAGCAGTGAATTGGGCGGACCTAGCAATCAGCCCCAGCATTTT. Protein: CASSELGGPSNQPQHF.

This clonotype was detected only once. This chain connects TRBV20-1 to TRBJ2-7, with D possibly matching TRBD2 (7 bases). The V gene lost 4 bases and the J gene lost 7 bases, with 17 bases spanning the gap. Per the germline V gene, CDR1 is DFQATT and CDR2 is SNEGSKA (reference sequence). The CDR3 is made up of 13 amino acids. Written as DNA, the CDR3 is TGCAGTGCTACCCGGGGGGCTAGCGGAGAGCAGTACTTC. Its translation: CSATRGASGEQYF.

This clonotype has only one observation. This rearrangement joins TRBV24-1 to TRBJ2-2; TRBD2 matches at 7 bases. CDR1 is KGHDR, CDR2 SFDVKD, per germline. This CDR3 spans 14 amino acids. The J segment lost 5 bases and the V segment lost 4 bases, leaving 3 bases of the junction unmatched. The CDR3 reads CATSERRGTGELFF. The CDR3 DNA is TGTGCCACCAGTGAAAGGCGGGGGACCGGGGAGCTGTTTTTT.

The rearrangement joins TRBV4-3 to TRBJ2-7; maybe TRBD1 (5 bases). Germline V gene data show CDR1 as LGHNA and CDR2 as YSLEER. V lost 4 bases, J lost 3 bases, and 10 bases lay in between. This CDR3 has 13 amino acids. The CDR3 sequence: CASSPRQYYEQYF. The CDR3 DNA follows: TGCGCCAGCAGCCCTCGACAGTACTACGAGCAGTACTTC.

As to this clonotype: One junction end does not reproduce the germline sequence, and a read error may be involved. The rearrangement joins TRBV7-9 to TRBJ2-1, with D perhaps matching TRBD1 (5 bases). The CDR3 loop spans 12 amino acids. Germline CDR1 and CDR2: SEHNR and FQNEAQ (reference sequence). CDR3: CSSSLGAGQEFF. CDR3 DNA sequence: TGTTCCAGCAGCTTAGGGGCAGGCCAGGAGTTCTTC.

V is TRBV7-8 and J is TRBJ2-1; D is unresolved. The germline CDR1 and CDR2 sequences are SGHVS and FQNEAQ. The length of the CDR3 is 12 residues. V was shortened by 1 base and J by 10 bases, with 8 bases between the two germline ends. The CDR3 nucleotides read TGTGCCAGCAGCTTAGTGGGCTTCGAGCAGTTCTTC. This gives the protein CASSLVGFEQFF. Looking up the rest from reference TRBV7-8 and TRBJ2-1 gives the full variable domain: GAGVSQSPRYKVAKRGQDVALRCDPISGHVSLFWYQQALGQGPEFLTYFQNEAQLDKSGLPSDRFFAERPEGSVSTLKIQRTQQEDSAVYLCASSLVGFEQFFGPGTRLTVL.

This chain uses TRBV10-3 with TRBJ1-1; D is possibly TRBD1 (5 bases). V was pared by 4 bases and J by 4 bases, with 10 bases between. The CDR3 has 13 residues. In germline, CDR1 is ENHRY, CDR2 SYGVKD. In DNA form, the CDR3 reads TGTGCCATCAGTGTCGGGGGACGCACTGAAGCTTTCTTT. Its translation is CAISVGGRTEAFF.

This clonotype was picked up one time. At one end, the junction sequence differs from germline, possibly due to a read error. The gene calls are TRBV5-1 and TRBJ1-1; D unclear. CDR1 and CDR2 from the germline V gene are SGHRS and YFSETQ. The CDR3 contains 16 residues. In DNA form, the CDR3 reads TGCGCCAGTAGCTTGGGCCCTTTGAGCATGAACGCTGAAGCTTTCTTT. Translation: CASSLGPLSMNAEAFF.

This clonotype was observed at least ten times. This chain joins TRBV20-1 and TRBJ1-2; 8 positions agree with TRBD1. After removal of 7 bases from V and 4 bases from J, the junction contained 11 bases not matched to a gene. The CDR3 has 14 amino acids. The germline CDR1 and CDR2 sequences are DFQATT and SNEGSKA (reference sequence). In DNA form, the CDR3 reads TGCAGTGGCTCGTGGACAGGGTCTTTCTATGGCTACACCTTC. Translation: CSGSWTGSFYGYTF.

This chain connects TRBV10-3 to TRBJ2-2; 12 bases fit TRBD2. Germline trimming cut 6 bases from V and 6 bases from J; bases unmatched to any gene: 5. From germline, CDR1 is ENHRY and CDR2 SYGVKD. This CDR3 is 15 amino acids long. CDR3 sequence (DNA): TGTGCCATCAGCCGGGCTAGCGGGAGGGCCGGGGAGCTGTTTTTT. This encodes CAISRASGRAGELFF.

The chain couples TRBV9 to TRBJ2-2, with D hard to call. V lost 0 bases and J lost 4, with 7 bases in between. Germline V gene lookup returns CDR1 SGDLS and CDR2 YYNGEE. This CDR3 contains 14 residues. The CDR3 loop is CASSVGGPTGELFF. The CDR3 DNA reads TGTGCCAGCAGCGTAGGCGGACCCACCGGGGAGCTGTTTTTT.

This clonotype was found many times. This chain joins TRBV9 and TRBJ2-1; D may be TRBD1 (6 bases). Between the trimmed V and J ends, which lost 0 bases and 0 bases, there was a span of 7 bases. The length of the CDR3 is 15 residues. The germline V gene has CDR1 SGDLS and CDR2 YYNGEE. This CDR3 is CASSVEGGSYNEQFF. CDR3 DNA: TGTGCCAGCAGCGTAGAAGGGGGCTCCTACAATGAGCAGTTCTTC.

The sample holds many counts of this clonotype. V is TRBV6-1 and J is TRBJ2-7; 8 bases agree with TRBD2. CDR1 is MNHNS and CDR2 is SASEGT in the germline V gene. The CDR3 contains 12 residues. Unmatched junction bases numbered 2, after V lost 7 bases and J lost 3 bases. The CDR3 coding sequence is TGTGCCAGCATGGCGGGAGGCTACGAGCAGTACTTC. Its translation is CASMAGGYEQYF.

This clonotype was found many times. CDR3 residues: CASSMDRGRTYGYTF. CDR3 coding DNA: TGTGCCAGTAGCATGGACAGGGGACGTACCTATGGCTACACCTTC. This sequence joins TRBV19 and TRBJ1-2, with TRBD1 matching 9 bases. V lost 6 bases and J lost 4; bases outside the gene matches: 9. The germline gives CDR1 LNHDA, CDR2 SQIVND (reference sequence). The CDR3 is 15 amino acids.

The gene calls are TRBV10-3 and TRBJ2-2, with TRBD1 matching over 7 bases. The CDR3 extends over 16 amino acids. Germline loops: CDR1 ENHRY, CDR2 SYGVKD. The junction had 9 bases not matched to a gene; V was cut back by 7 bases and J by 1 base. The CDR3 is CAITRQGVENTGELFF. The CDR3 nucleotides are TGTGCCATCACCAGACAGGGCGTCGAGAACACCGGGGAGCTGTTTTTT.

This clonotype was seen repeatedly, ten times or more. The genes are TRBV19 and TRBJ2-7; no clear D. The CDR3 contains 11 residues. V gave up 9 bases and J gave up 5 bases, with 11 bases separating them. Looked up from germline, CDR1 is LNHDA and CDR2 is SQIVND (reference sequence). CDR3 sequence (DNA): TGTGCCAGCAGCCGAGGCGACGAGCAGTACTTC. Protein sequence: CASSRGDEQYF.

As concerns this clonotype: This is likely a read error, given that the CDR3 carries no conserved phenylalanine or tryptophan at its end. V and J are TRBV29-1 and TRBJ2-3; D possibly matches TRBD1 or TRBD2 (5 bases each). Trimming left V 0 bases short and J 3 bases short, with 19 bases between. The CDR3 runs to 17 residues. CDR1 is SQVTM and CDR2 is ANQGSEA in the germline V gene. CDR3 in amino acids: CSVEDPRAGRGTDTQYL. In nucleotides, the CDR3 is TGCAGCGTTGAAGATCCGCGGGCAGGGCGCGGGACAGATACGCAGTATCTT.

The rearrangement uses TRBV20-1 and TRBJ2-2; 9 bases match TRBD1. Germline CDR1 reads DFQATT; CDR2 reads SNEGSKA (reference sequence). J was trimmed by 4 bases and V by 6 bases; bases with no gene match: 9. The CDR3 is made up of 15 amino acids. The CDR3 is CSASDGQGSTGELFF. The CDR3 DNA reads TGCAGTGCGAGCGACGGACAGGGGTCCACCGGGGAGCTGTTTTTT.

V is TRBV12-3 or TRBV12-4 and J is TRBJ2-5, with a tentative D call TRBD1 (5 bases). Trimming left V 5 bases short and J 4 bases short, with 11 bases between. The CDR3 spans 13 residues. The CDR3, as DNA: TGTGCCAGCAGTCGACAGTTAGGAGAGACCCAGTACTTC. Amino acids: CASSRQLGETQYF.

This clonotype was counted many times. The chain couples TRBV29-1 to TRBJ2-3, with TRBD2 identical over 10 bases. The trim removed 2 bases at V and 1 base at J, leaving 6 bases unmatched. The CDR3 length is 16 residues. Germline V gives CDR1 SQVTM, CDR2 ANQGSEA. This chain's CDR3 is CSVERDSGRRTDTQYF. The CDR3 nucleotides read TGCAGCGTTGAAAGGGATAGCGGGAGGCGCACAGATACGCAGTATTTT.